This T cell receptor beta chain was profiled in a study of spatial heterogeneity in lung cancer. Study at large: On average, each unique TCR and UMI combination appeared more than ten times in raw reads. Overall study results and limits: Higher tumor mutation counts went along with higher counts of expanded intratumoral alpha and beta TCRs. Ubiquitous and regional nonsynonymous mutations were each tracked by the matching count of ubiquitous or regional expanded TCRs.

On this clonotype itself: Its target is not known. Found in a library prepared for alpha chains, this beta chain is an off-target read, and its abundance has little meaning.

Time point specified: sample taken at primary tumor resection. Donation came from over 60 patients with untreated early-stage non-small cell lung cancer. TCRdb re-called the 5' RACE reads through MiXCR, storing one row per CDR3 protein. The sample lists more than 15,000 distinct CDR3 sequences, 6.2% seen once, with approximately 6.8% in the top ten. Trimming cost V 7 bases and J 5 bases, with 19 bases left between them. The V gene's germline CDR1 is SGHDT and CDR2 YYEEEE. The CDR3 consists of 14 residues. The sequence was obtained from a male donor with early-stage non-small cell lung cancer. V gene TRBV5-6 combines with J gene TRBJ2-7; D is unclear. The sample in question was lung tumor tissue, obtained at surgery. The CDR3 sequence: CASFGRSAVHEQYF. In DNA form, the CDR3 reads TGTGCCAGCTTCGGCCGGTCCGCCGTCCACGAGCAGTACTTC.